The 3 T cell receptor beta chains in this list originate from one sample, sequenced in a study of cytomegalovirus exposure and HLA in healthy donors. The PCR had 60 Vbeta and 13 Jbeta primers. TCRdb keeps only in-frame clones here, not all; method: immunoSEQ multiplex PCR. The sample holds 200,000 to 250,000 clones; approximately 80% are singletons and the top ten take 7% to 9%. Sequenced material: PBMCs. The receptors here all came from a woman aged 60-70 years in good health and CMV-seropositive.

The chain has TRBV28 and TRBJ1-5; D unclear. The CDR3 totals 17 residues. Germline V CDR1 and CDR2: MDHEN, SYDVKM. V lost 5 bases and J 2 bases, leaving 19 bases between the germline ends. The CDR3: CASSPLGSKGGNQPQHF. CDR3 sequence (DNA): TGTGCCAGCAGTCCCCTAGGTAGTAAAGGCGGCAATCAGCCCCAGCATTTT.

This clone was observed a single time. The gene calls are TRBV9 and TRBJ2-3; D is perhaps TRBD1 (5 bases). Germline assignment: CDR1 SGDLS and CDR2 YYNGEE. V dropped 2 bases and J dropped 5 bases, with 15 bases sitting between them. The length of the CDR3 is 15 residues. This chain's CDR3 is CASSVQGTTGDTQYF. Here the CDR3 DNA reads TGTGCCAGCAGCGTTCAGGGAACCACGGGAGATACGCAGTATTTT.

The CDR3 loop is CASRGTGVSYEQYF. In nucleotides, the CDR3 is TGTGCCAGCAGAGGGACAGGGGTATCCTACGAGCAGTACTTC. The chain is built from TRBV6-6 and TRBJ2-7, with 10 bases fitting TRBD1. Germline CDR1 MNHNY, CDR2 SVGAGI (reference sequence). The V and J ends lost 6 bases and 1 base, in that order; junction bases with no gene match: 3. This CDR3 region has 14 residues.